This T cell receptor beta chain is from a study of human T cells and chemical hapten exposure. At the level of the study: Patients, chiefly female, had alopecia areata, totalis or universalis. Overall study results and limits: Expanded TCRs were compared with controls, and the expanded TCRs formed significantly more large CDR3 similarity clusters. Counts of TCRs above 1 in 1000 frequency stayed unchanged with DPC sensitization.

With respect to this clonotype: Its specificity is unknown. It may be a read error: a sequence one base away is much more abundant.

TCRdb re-called the RACE reads through MiXCR, storing one row per CDR3 protein. The sample lists 75,000 to 90,000 distinct CDR3 sequences; less than 14% were seen once. As to time point: patch test 3, about 24 weeks after DPC sensitization. Described treatment: therapeutic diphenylcyclopropenone sensitization with weekly scalp DPC. Extraction of total RNA was performed on unfractionated whole blood. The V gene's germline CDR1 is SGHRS and CDR2 YFSETQ. The CDR3 extends over 14 amino acids. The sequences come from whole blood, collected in connection with sensitization to the hapten diphenylcyclopropenone (DPC). The sequence was collected from a woman between 45 and 65 years old with alopecia areata. Some clones in this sample may be carry-over from other donors' samples. This chain joins TRBV5-1 and TRBJ2-7; D tentatively reads TRBD1 or TRBD2 (7 bases each). The CDR3 nucleotides are TGCGCCAGCAGCCCAGGGGGAGGGAAGTACGTGCAGTACTTC. It yields the protein CASSPGGGKYVQYF.